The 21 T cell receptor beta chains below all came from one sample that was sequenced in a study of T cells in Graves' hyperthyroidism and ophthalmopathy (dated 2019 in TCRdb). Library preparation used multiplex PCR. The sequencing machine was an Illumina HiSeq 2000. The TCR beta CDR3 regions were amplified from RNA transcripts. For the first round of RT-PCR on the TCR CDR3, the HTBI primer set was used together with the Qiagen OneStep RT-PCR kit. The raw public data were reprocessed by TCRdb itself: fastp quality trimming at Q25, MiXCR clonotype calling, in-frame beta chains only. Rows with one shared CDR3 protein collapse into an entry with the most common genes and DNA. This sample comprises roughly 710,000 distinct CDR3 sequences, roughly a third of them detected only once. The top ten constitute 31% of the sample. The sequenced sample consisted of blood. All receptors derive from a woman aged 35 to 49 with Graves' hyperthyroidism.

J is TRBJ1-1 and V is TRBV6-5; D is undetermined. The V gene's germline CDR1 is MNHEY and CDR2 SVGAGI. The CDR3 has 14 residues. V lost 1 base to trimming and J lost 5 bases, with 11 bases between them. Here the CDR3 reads CASSYYPGGTEAFF. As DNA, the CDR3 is TGTGCCAGCAGTTACTATCCGGGAGGGACTGAAGCTTTCTTT.

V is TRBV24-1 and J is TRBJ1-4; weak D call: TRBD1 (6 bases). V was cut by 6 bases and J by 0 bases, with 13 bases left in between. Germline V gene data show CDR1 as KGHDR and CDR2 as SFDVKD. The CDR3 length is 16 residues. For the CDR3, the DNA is TGTGCCACCAGTTTATCGGACAGTTCAACTAATGAAAAACTGTTTTTT. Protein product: CATSLSDSSTNEKLFF.

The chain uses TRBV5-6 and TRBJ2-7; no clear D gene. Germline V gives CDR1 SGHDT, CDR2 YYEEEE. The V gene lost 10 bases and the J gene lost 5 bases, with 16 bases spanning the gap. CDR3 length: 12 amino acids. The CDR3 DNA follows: TGTGCCTTCGGAGTTCTTACCGACGAGCAGTACTTC. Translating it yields CAFGVLTDEQYF.

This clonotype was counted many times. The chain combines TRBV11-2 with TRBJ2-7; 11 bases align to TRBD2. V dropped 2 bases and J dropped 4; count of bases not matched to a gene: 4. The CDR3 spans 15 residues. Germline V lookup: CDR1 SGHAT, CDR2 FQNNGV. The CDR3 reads CASSLIAGGQYEQYF. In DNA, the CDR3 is TGTGCCAGCAGCTTAATAGCGGGAGGGCAATACGAGCAGTACTTC.

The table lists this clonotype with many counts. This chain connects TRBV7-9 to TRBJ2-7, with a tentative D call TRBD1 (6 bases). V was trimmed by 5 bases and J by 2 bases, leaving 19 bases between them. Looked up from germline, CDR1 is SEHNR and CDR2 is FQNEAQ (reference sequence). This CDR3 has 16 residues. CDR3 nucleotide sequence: TGTGCCAGCAGCCCCGCGGCAGGCAGGGGAACCTACGAGCAGTACTTC. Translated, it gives CASSPAAGRGTYEQYF.

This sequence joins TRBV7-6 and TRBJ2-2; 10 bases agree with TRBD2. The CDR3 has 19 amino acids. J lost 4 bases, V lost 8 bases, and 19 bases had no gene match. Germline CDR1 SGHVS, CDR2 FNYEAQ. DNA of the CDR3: TGTGCCAGCGGCTCCACTCCTTTACTAGCGGGGCTATTCACCGGGGAGCTGTTTTTT. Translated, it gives CASGSTPLLAGLFTGELFF. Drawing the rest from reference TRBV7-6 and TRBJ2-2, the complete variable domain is GAGVSQSPRYKVTKRGQDVALRCDPISGHVSLYWYRQALGQGPEFLTYFNYEAQQDKSGLPNDRFSAERPEGSISTLTIQRTEQRDSAMYRCASGSTPLLAGLFTGELFFGEGSRLTVL.

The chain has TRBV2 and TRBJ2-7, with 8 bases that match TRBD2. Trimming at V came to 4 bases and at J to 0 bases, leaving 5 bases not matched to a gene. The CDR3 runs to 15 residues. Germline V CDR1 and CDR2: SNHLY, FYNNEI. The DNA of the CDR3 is TGTGCCAGCAGTGCGGCCGGGACTAGCTCCTACGAGCAGTACTTC. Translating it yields CASSAAGTSSYEQYF.

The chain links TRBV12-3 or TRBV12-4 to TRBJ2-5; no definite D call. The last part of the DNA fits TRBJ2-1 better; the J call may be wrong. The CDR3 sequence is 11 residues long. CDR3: CASSETLEQFF. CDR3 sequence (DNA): TGTGCCAGCAGCGAGACCTTGGAGCAGTTCTTC.

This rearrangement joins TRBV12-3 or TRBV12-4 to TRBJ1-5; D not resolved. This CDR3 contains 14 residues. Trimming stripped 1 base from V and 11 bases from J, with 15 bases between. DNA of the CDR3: TGTGCCAGCAGTTTAGGAGCGGTCGGGGAGACCCAGCATTTT. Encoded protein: CASSLGAVGETQHF.

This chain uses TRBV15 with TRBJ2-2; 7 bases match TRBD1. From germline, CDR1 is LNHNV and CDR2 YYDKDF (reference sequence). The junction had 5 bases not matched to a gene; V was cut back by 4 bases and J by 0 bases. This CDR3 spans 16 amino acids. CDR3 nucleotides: TGTGCCACCAGCAAAGGACAGGCCTCGAACACCGGGGAGCTGTTTTTT. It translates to CATSKGQASNTGELFF.

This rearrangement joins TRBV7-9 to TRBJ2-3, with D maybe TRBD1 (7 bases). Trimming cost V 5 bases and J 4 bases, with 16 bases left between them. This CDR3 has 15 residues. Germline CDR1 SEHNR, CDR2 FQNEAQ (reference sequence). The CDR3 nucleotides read TGTGCCAGCAGCCCCCGACAGGGACTGGCAGATACGCAGTATTTT. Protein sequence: CASSPRQGLADTQYF.

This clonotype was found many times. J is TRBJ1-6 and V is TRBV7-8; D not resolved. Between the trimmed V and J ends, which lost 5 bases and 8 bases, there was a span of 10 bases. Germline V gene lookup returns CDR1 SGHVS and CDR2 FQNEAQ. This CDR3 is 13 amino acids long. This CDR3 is CASSHVGDSPLHF. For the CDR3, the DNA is TGTGCCAGCAGCCACGTCGGGGATTCACCCCTCCACTTT.

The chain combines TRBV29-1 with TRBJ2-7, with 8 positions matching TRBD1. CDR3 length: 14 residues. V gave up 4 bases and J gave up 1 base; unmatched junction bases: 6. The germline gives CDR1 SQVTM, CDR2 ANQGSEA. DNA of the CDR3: TGCAGCGTTGCCCGGGGACAGGAGTCCTACGAGCAGTACTTC. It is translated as CSVARGQESYEQYF.

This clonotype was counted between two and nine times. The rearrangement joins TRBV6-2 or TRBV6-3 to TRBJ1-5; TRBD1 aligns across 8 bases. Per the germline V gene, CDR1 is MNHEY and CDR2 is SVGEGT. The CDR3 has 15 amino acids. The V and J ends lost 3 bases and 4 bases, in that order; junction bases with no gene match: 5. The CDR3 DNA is TGTGCCAGCAGTTATGGCAGGGGGCTAAATCAGCCCCAGCATTTT. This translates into CASSYGRGLNQPQHF.

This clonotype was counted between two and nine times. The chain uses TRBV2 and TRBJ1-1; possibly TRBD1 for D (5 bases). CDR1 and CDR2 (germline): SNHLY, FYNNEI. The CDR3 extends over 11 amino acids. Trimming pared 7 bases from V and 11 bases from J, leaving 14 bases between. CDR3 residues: CASTRQTEAFF. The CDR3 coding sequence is TGTGCCAGCACCAGACAGACCGAGGCTTTCTTT. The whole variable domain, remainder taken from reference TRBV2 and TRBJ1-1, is EPEVTQTPSHQVTQMGQEVILRCVPISNHLYFYWYRQILGQKVEFLVSFYNNEISEKSEIFDDQFSVERPDGSNFTLKIRSTKLEDSAMYFCASTRQTEAFFGQGTRLTVV.

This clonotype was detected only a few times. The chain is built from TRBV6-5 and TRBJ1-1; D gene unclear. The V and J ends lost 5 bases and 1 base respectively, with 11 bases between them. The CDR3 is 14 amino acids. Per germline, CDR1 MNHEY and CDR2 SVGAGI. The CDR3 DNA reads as TGTGCCAGCAGTCCGTTATCCGGGAACACTGAAGCTTTCTTT. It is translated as CASSPLSGNTEAFF.

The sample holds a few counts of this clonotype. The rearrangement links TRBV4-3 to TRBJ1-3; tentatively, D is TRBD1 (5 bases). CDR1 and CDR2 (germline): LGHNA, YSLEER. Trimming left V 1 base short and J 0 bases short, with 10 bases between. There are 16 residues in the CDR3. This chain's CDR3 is CASSQGTTASGNTIYF. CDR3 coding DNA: TGCGCCAGCAGCCAAGGAACGACAGCCTCTGGAAACACCATATATTTT.

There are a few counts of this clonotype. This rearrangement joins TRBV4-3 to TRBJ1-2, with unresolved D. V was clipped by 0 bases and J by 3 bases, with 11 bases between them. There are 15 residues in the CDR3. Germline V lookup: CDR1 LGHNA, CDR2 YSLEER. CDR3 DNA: TGCGCCAGCAGCCAAGAGATACGGGTGGACTATGGCTACACCTTC. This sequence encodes CASSQEIRVDYGYTF.

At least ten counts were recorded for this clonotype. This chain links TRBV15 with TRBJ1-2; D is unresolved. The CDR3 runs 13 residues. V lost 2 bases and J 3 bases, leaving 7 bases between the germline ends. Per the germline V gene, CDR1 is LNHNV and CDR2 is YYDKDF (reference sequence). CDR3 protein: CATSRTEYYGYTF. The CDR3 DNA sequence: TGTGCCACCAGCAGAACAGAGTACTATGGCTACACCTTC.

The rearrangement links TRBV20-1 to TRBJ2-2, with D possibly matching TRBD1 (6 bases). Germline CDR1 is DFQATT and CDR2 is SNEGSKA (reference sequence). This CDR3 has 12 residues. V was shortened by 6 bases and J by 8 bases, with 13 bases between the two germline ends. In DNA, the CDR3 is TGCAGTGCGAACAGGGAATTGGGGGAGCTGTTTTTT. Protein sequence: CSANRELGELFF.

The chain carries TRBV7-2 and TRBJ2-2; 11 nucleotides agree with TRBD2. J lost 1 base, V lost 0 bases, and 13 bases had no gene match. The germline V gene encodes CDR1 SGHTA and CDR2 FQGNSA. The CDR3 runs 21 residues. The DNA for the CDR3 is TGTGCCAGCAGCTTAGCTCCTCGACTTAGACTAGCGGGAATGAACACCGGGGAGCTGTTTTTT. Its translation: CASSLAPRLRLAGMNTGELFF.